This TCR beta chain is drawn from a study of cytomegalovirus exposure and HLA in healthy donors (dated by TCRdb to 2015 to 2018). Some background on the complete study: According to an earlier analysis of 587 of the donors, about 179 million T cells yielded 95 million to 140 million unique TCR beta sequences and roughly 280 Gb of sequence data. An early release covering 550 to 650 HLA-typed donors comprised approximately 300 gigabases of sequencing data and around 80 million unique TCR sequences. Of the roughly 420 genotyped donors, 65% to 90% were placed in the genetic ancestry cluster associated with self-reported Caucasian donors. The study aimed to test whether cataloging public T cell receptors could reveal signatures of past pathogen exposure. The study used immunosequencing to profile the T cell repertoires of under 700 subjects and linked those repertoires to cytomegalovirus serostatus. In addition to the first cohort of approximately 650 subjects, a separate validation cohort of 130 or so different subjects was used. To predict cytomegalovirus infection status, the study combined high-throughput TCR immunosequencing, statistical association of individual TCRs with disease status, and machine learning. In a later analysis, previously published TCR beta repertoires from about 640 donors were re-analyzed and high-resolution HLA genotyping was added so that TCR occurrence patterns could be studied. The later analysis used no new phenotypic data to find candidate immune exposures, relying instead on TCR beta sequences and their occurrence across donors. An earlier analysis of some 600 of the donors applied high-throughput TCR beta sequencing to assess whether each TCR beta V gene segment acted as functional or pseudogenic. Donor age, sex, ethnicity and CMV serostatus were compiled alongside the repertoire data. A later genetic analysis used genome-wide SNP genotypes for about 65% of the roughly 700 donors, treating that subset as a discovery cohort. All discovery cohort repertoires had been generated using a single sequencing platform. Class I and class II HLA loci were covered by the typing at four-digit resolution. The number of donors typed differed by locus, with roughly 620-630 for A, B, C, DRB1 and DQB1, more than 500 for DQA1, nearly 610 for DPA1, and under 490 for DPB1. Because of strong linkage in the cohort, five DR-DQ haplotypes were treated as single units for association and clustering. Across under 500 genotyped donors of the cohort, an average of roughly 230,000 unique TCR beta nucleotide sequences per donor were sequenced, and roughly 20% of those sequences were non-productive. Results the study describes overall, beyond this receptor: V-gene and J-gene trimming of TCR beta chains was associated with a missense DCLRE1C variant in a later genetic analysis, and the association was replicated in an independent cohort. CMV serostatus was the only immune exposure information available for the cohort. In an earlier analysis of around 600 of the donors, most TCR beta V segments appeared in productive rearrangements about 90% or about 30% of the time, broadly matching IMGT annotations. When HLA alleles, especially DR and DQ, strongly co-occurred, attributing TCR associations to individual alleles was difficult. A further reported finding was that TCR beta sequences accurately predicted the HLA-A and HLA-B alleles for most subjects in the first cohort. Some 16 rarely observed V segments, including chromosome 9 orphons, were excluded from the earlier analysis of a few hundred of the donors because counts were too low. Correlated functional status among segregating V segments might be attributable to linkage disequilibrium, but an unknown experimental factor could not be ruled out. In a later analysis, the rate of TCR association differed among HLA loci, with DRB1 alleles having the most associated TCRs and HLA-C alleles having the fewest. A total of 150 to 200 TCR beta chains were listed by the study as associated with cytomegalovirus. A later genetic analysis reported fewer N-insertions in productive TCRs among donors in an Asian-associated ancestry cluster than the 666-donor mean. A later analysis found that most CMV-associated TCR beta chains appeared HLA-restricted, with HLA associations seemingly driven largely by CMV exposure. While some public TCRs were present in many individuals, most TCR sequences turned up only very rarely across donors. Compared with equally common non-associated chains, HLA-associated TCR beta chains in a later analysis were more clonally expanded and had lower generation probabilities. In vitro tests confirmed that three of the cytomegalovirus-associated TCR beta chains recognize cytomegalovirus antigens. Roughly uniform sequencing depth across donors was assumed in presence/absence analyses, although this assumption may not hold. The classifier was reported to diagnose cytomegalovirus status with high specificity and sensitivity in both the original and validation cohorts. It was suggested by the authors that the approach could potentially be generalized to other disease states and immunological phenotypes. The 87-base-pair reads could not distinguish some IMGT-functional V segments, including TRBV6-2 and TRBV6-3, so those segments were excluded. Only TCR beta chains were sequenced in this cohort, and the absence of alpha or paired-chain data limited detectable features. A cluster of highly shared sequence variants was judged likely to represent a technical artifact of the sequencing pipeline. According to a later analysis, parvovirus B19, influenza, CMV and Epstein-Barr virus appeared linked to several top co-occurrence clusters. At a false discovery rate of 0.05, a later analysis linked about 17,000 TCR beta sequences to specific HLA alleles. Because some donors lacked HLA typing at each locus, the association tests relied only on the typed subset.

Comment on this clone: This clone's antigen is unknown. No quality values exist for individual bases; no much larger clone is one base distant.

Receptor amplification or capture employed the immunoSEQ multiplex PCR assay. A mixture of 60 forward primers for TCR Vbeta segments and 13 reverse primers for TCR Jbeta segments was used in the multiplex PCR. The CDR3 region of rearranged TCR beta genes was amplified from genomic DNA with a multiplex PCR assay. Amplified TCR beta libraries were sequenced as 87-base-pair reads on the Illumina HiSeq System. The authors' analysis ran thus. In a later analysis, some 80 million unique TCR beta chains were counted across the approximately 670 repertoires, and around 10 million of these chains were shared by at least two donors. A nearest-neighbor algorithm error-corrected the raw reads and collapsed the reads into unique sequences, merging closely related sequences to remove PCR and sequencing errors. V, D and J gene segments were assigned by aligning CDR3 sequences to IMGT reference sequences. Each retained sequence needed at least a six-nucleotide match to both a V gene segment and a J gene segment. A rearrangement was called productive if the CDR3 had no stop codons and remained in frame with V and J, and every other rearrangement was called non-productive. CDR3 was defined by IMGT convention, running from the second conserved V-encoded cysteine to the conserved J-encoded phenylalanine. The earlier analysis of about 640 of the donors excluded any sequence lacking an unambiguous match to a single V gene segment. An earlier analysis of a few hundred of the donors called V segments functional above 56.7% productive rearrangements and segregating when the between-donor standard deviation exceeded 5%. A statistical classification framework was built to diagnose cytomegalovirus status from the catalog of TCR beta chain sequences. A later analysis assigned V and J genes by comparing TCR nucleotide sequences with IMGT/GENE-DB human TR gene sequences. Using the TCRdist pipeline, a later analysis assigned CDR3 sequences along with most-parsimonious VDJ recombination scenarios. In a later analysis, each TCR beta chain was defined by its CDR3 amino acid sequence together with its V-gene family, and reads without a unique V-gene family were excluded. In a later analysis, a few hundred highly shared, low-generation-probability nucleotide sequences were removed to address suspected cross-contamination and a sequencing artifact. A later analysis calculated a clonal expansion index for each public chain from normalized within-repertoire ranks of inferred template counts. In a later analysis, generation probabilities were computed with a VDJ recombination model fitted to out-of-frame rearrangements, and the resulting probabilities were checked against IGoR. Hypergeometric tests were used in a later analysis to score TCR-TCR, TCR-HLA and TCR-CMV co-occurrence, with a repertoire-size bias correction applied to the TCR pairs. In a later analysis, false discovery rates were estimated by permuting HLA or CMV assignments 20 times. In a later analysis, co-occurring TCRs were grouped using DBSCAN, and TCRdist sequence similarity was added for clustering within HLA-allele-positive subsets. Repertoires with fewer than 30,000 or more than 120,000 public chains, plus five repertoires with anomalous nucleotide sharing, were excluded from co-occurrence clustering. TCRdb took this table from immuneACCESS and kept in-frame rearrangements with V and J called. Such tables lack part of the clones; where checked against another copy, unresolved V genes explain under half of the gap, and the rest is unexplained. For V, J and clone size, that table is used; D and trimming come from the DNA. Recorded for this sample are 150,000 to 200,000 clones; 70% to 80% of them occurred a single time. The ten biggest clones cover around 1.5% of the sample.

The cohort consisted of hundreds of healthy bone marrow donors. All cohort members were sampled while nominally healthy, although unrecorded immune exposures were likely present. The donor tested CMV seronegative, placing the donor among the 350 or so seronegative members of the cohort. Each donor provided a peripheral blood sample, and peripheral blood mononuclear cells were used for TCR beta sequencing. The Qiagen DNeasy Blood Extraction Kit was used to extract genomic DNA from the blood cell samples. There are 20 amino acids in the CDR3, from cysteine to phenylalanine inclusive. Only the CDR3 part of the read is kept: 60 bases, read in frame from the first base.

The sample consisted of PBMCs. Recombination connected TRBV1 to TRBJ1-5; the table's D call, TRBD1, has no DNA check behind it. TRBV1 is recorded as a pseudogene. This sequence was found in a woman aged 45-59 years in good health and CMV-seronegative. Here the CDR3 is given as CTSSQASKGDRDPSNQPQHF. DNA sequence: TGCACCAGCAGCCAAGCCTCCAAGGGGGACAGGGACCCTTCTAATCAGCCCCAGCATTTT.